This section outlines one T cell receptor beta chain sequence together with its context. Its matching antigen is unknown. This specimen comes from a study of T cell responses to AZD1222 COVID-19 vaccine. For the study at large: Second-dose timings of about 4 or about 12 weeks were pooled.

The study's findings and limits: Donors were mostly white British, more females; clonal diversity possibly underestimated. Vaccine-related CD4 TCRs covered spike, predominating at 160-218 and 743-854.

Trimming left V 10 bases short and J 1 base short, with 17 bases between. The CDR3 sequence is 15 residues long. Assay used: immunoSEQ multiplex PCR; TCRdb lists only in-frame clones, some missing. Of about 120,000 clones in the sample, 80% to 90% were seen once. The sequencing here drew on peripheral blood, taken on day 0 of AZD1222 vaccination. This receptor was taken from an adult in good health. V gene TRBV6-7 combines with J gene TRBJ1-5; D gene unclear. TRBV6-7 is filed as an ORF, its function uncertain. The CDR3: CATISGRESNQPQHF. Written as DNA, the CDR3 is TGTGCCACCATCTCGGGAAGGGAGAGCAATCAGCCCCAGCATTTT.